This T cell receptor (beta chain) came from a study of STAT3 mutations in large granular lymphocyte leukemia. The table came from immunoSEQ multiplex PCR; TCRdb's copy has only in-frame clones and leaves some out. The sample holds 15,000 to 20,000 clones, about four fifths seen once. Regarding the study as a whole: All newly emerging clones after therapy were STAT3 wild type. Clonal expansion was inferred from other time points because no sample existed at each clone's first appearance. In T-cell large granular lymphocyte leukemia, about half of patients showed multiple immunodominant subclonotypes.

A remark on this clone: Its matching antigen is unknown.

Looked up from germline, CDR1 is MRHNA and CDR2 is SNTAGT. V lost 4 bases to trimming and J lost 10 bases; unmatched junction nucleotides: 3. CDR3 length: 13 residues. The receptor was isolated from a man in his fifties with T-cell large granular lymphocyte leukemia. Some clones in this sample may be carry-over from other donors' samples. Material: peripheral blood mononuclear cells. This chain connects TRBV6-4 to TRBJ2-1, with 11 bases fitting TRBD2. CDR3 region: CASSVLAGAEQFF. CDR3 in DNA: TGTGCCAGCAGTGTACTAGCGGGAGCGGAGCAGTTCTTC.